This TCR beta chain was sequenced for a study of CD8 T cells in Susac syndrome. Study results and caveats: The study's TCR sequencing and HLA analysis covered a relatively small number of individuals, and the study acknowledged this.

Reverse transcription of about 0.45 to 1 ug RNA was carried out with random hexamers. TCRdb re-analysed the immunoSEQ multiplex PCR reads in MiXCR, keeping a single row per CDR3 protein. The sample records over 150,000 distinct CDR3 sequences, 90% to 97% being singletons. V was cut by 6 bases and J by 6 bases, with 12 bases left in between. Per the germline V gene, CDR1 is MDHEN and CDR2 is SYDVKM. The length of the CDR3 is 13 residues. For this clonotype: As yet, its antigen is unknown.

V is TRBV28 and J is TRBJ1-3; D may be TRBD1 (6 bases). Sequencing was performed on CD4+ T cells from PBMCs. The origin of this receptor is a human donor with Susac syndrome. In DNA, the CDR3 is TGTGCCAGCAGCCTGAACAGGGAAAACACCATATATTTT. Its translation is CASSLNRENTIYF.